This paragraph reports one TCR beta chain. This sample was taken from a study of sequential checkpoint blockade in melanoma. Across the whole study: Randomization was 1:1 between first-line nivolumab→ipilimumab and ipilimumab→nivolumab.

The method was immunoSEQ multiplex PCR; TCRdb's version includes in-frame clones alone and lacks a portion of them. The data show about 17,000 clones, 55% to 75% seen once. V lost 2 bases and J lost 4; bases outside the gene matches: 6. Germline-derived CDR1 and CDR2 are SGHVS and FNYEAQ. The CDR3 has 17 amino acids. Stated treatment: randomized to nivolumab then ipilimumab (arm A) or the reverse (arm B). None of the patients previously received DNA-damaging chemotherapy. Sorted cells were live CD3+CD8+, lacking CD19 and CD56, from PBMCs. This specimen consisted of CD8+ T cells sorted from blood (inferred from file names), obtained from a patient given nivolumab and ipilimumab in sequence. This sequence was found in a human donor with melanoma. The chain combines TRBV7-6 with TRBJ2-2, with 11 bases lining up with TRBD1. CDR3 coding DNA: TGTGCCAGCAGCTTAATTGCGGGGACAGGGGGCACCGGGGAGCTGTTTTTT. As protein: CASSLIAGTGGTGELFF.